A single sample gave rise to the 3 T cell receptor beta chains below, sequenced in a study of blood T cells in healthy people across ages. Together with a sample-barcoded 5' primer, a J-beta primer mix was included in a second PCR lasting about 7 to 11 cycles. TCRdb re-called the 5' RACE reads through MiXCR, storing one row per CDR3 protein. Of hundreds of thousands of distinct CDR3 sequences in the sample, around 41% were seen once. Input material: blood. Source of these receptors: an elderly man in good health.

This sequence joins TRBV3-1 and TRBJ2-1; D not resolved. Germline V gene lookup returns CDR1 LGHDT and CDR2 YNNKEL (reference sequence). The V end was cut by 0 bases, the J end by 5 bases, with 11 bases between. The CDR3 covers 15 residues. The CDR3 sequence: CASSQDQLINNEQFF. CDR3 bases: TGTGCCAGCAGCCAAGATCAGCTTATCAACAATGAGCAGTTCTTC.

The chain joins TRBV4-1 to TRBJ1-4; 8 nucleotides align to TRBD1. The CDR3 contains 17 residues. From germline, CDR1 is MGHRA and CDR2 YSYEKL. With V trimmed by 0 bases and J by 8 bases, 11 bases remained unmatched. The CDR3 coding sequence is TGCGCCAGCAGCCAAGATAGCGGCCAGGGGGCTTGGGAAAAACTGTTTTTT. Its protein product is CASSQDSGQGAWEKLFF.

The J gene is TRBJ1-4, the V gene TRBV7-2, with D tentatively TRBD1 (6 bases). The CDR3 is made up of 17 amino acids. CDR1 SGHTA and CDR2 FQGNSA come from the germline V gene. Trimming stripped 0 bases from V and 3 bases from J, with 14 bases between. The CDR3, as DNA: TGTGCCAGCAGCTTAGCGGGGGGGGCTGTTCCTAATGAAAAACTGTTTTTT. Translating it yields CASSLAGGAVPNEKLFF.